This T cell receptor beta chain was sequenced during a study of CD8+CD57+ T cells in acquired aplastic anemia. General observations from the study: Patients' CD8+CD57+ cells proved less diverse than their total CD4+ and CD8+ pools, researchers found.

Per germline, CDR1 MNHEY and CDR2 SVGAGI. The V end lost 5 bases, the J end lost 7 bases, and 14 bases lay between the germline ends. The CDR3 length is 13 residues. Turning to this clonotype: The antigen is not known.

Genomic DNA served as template for TCR beta VDJ and CDR3 profiling. TCRdb reanalysed the reads using MiXCR and keeps one entry per CDR3 protein. The table lists around 21,000 distinct CDR3 sequences, almost 40% of them singletons, with 80% to 90% in the top ten. An expansion of CD8+CD57+ cells by flow cytometry had been shown in patients chosen for sequencing. In a sixth of the 12 patients, CD8+CD57+ effector memory cells also underwent sequencing. CD8+CD57+ cells enriched with beads gave a mean 1.6 ug DNA. The source material was CD8+CD57+ T cells sorted from PBMCs. As for subset: bead-enriched CD8+CD57+ effector memory T cells from SAA patients. The TCR originated in a human donor with aplastic anemia. The chain combines TRBV6-5 with TRBJ1-2; D gene ambiguous. The CDR3 DNA reads TGTGCCAGCAGTGAAGCAGCCGGAGGTGGCTACACCTTC. Translation: CASSEAAGGGYTF.